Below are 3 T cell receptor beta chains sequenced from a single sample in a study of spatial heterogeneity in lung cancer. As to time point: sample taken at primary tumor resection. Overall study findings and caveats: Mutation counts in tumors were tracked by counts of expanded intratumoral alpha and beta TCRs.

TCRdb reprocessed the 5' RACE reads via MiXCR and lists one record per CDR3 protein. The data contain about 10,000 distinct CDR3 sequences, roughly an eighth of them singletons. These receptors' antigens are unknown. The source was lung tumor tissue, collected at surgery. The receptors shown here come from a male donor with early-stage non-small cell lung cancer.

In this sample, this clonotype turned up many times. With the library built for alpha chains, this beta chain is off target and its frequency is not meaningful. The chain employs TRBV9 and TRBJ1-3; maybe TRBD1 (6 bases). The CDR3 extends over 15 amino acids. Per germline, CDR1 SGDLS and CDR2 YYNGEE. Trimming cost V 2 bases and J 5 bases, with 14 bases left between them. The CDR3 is CASSVAGEGRNTIYF. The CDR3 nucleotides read TGTGCCAGCAGCGTGGCAGGGGAGGGACGAAACACCATATATTTT.

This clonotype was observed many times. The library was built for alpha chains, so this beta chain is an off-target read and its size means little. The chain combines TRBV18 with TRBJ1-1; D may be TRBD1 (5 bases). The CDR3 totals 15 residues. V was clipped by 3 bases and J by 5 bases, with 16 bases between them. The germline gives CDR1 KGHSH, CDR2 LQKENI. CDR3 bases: TGTGCCAGCTCACCTGACAGTGTTGCGTCGACTGAAGCTTTCTTT. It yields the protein CASSPDSVASTEAFF.

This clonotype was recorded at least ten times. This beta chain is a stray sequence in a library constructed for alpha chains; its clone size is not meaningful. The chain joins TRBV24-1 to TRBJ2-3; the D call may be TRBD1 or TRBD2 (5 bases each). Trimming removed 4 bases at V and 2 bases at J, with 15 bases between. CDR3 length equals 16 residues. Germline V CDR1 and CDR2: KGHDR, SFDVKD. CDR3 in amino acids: CATSEGTKKFTDTQYF. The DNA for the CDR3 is TGTGCCACCAGTGAGGGGACCAAGAAGTTCACAGATACGCAGTATTTT.